This T cell receptor (beta chain) originates from a study of monozygotic twins with cystic fibrosis. General study findings and limits: V usage most resembled the co-twin in 13 of 16 pairs. The repertoire was suggested to be naive-dominated, clonality median roughly 0.0089.

Generated by immunoSEQ multiplex PCR, the TCRdb table keeps only in-frame clones and is missing some. The sample records about 36,000 clones, approximately 87% being singletons. On this clone itself: The antigen is unknown.

CDR3 length: 10 amino acids. The source of this sequence is a girl aged 2-10 years with cystic fibrosis. The rearrangement uses TRBV21-1 and TRBJ1-6. TRBV21-1 constitutes a pseudogene. The specimen was blood. CDR3 in amino acids: CASSNSPLHF. The CDR3 DNA reads as TGTGCCAGCAGCAATTCACCCCTCCACTTT.